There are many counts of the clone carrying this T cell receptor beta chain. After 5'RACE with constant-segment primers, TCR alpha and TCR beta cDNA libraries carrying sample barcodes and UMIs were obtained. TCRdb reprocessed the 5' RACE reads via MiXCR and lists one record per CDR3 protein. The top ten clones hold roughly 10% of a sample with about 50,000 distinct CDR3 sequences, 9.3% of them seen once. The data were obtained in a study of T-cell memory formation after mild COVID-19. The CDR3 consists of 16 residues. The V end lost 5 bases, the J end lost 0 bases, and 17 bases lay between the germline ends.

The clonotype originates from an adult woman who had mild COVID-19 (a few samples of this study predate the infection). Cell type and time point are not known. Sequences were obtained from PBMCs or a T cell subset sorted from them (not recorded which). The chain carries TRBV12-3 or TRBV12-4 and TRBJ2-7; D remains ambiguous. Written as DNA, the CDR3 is TGTGCCAGCAGTCCACAGACATTTTTGGTCTCCTACGAGCAGTACTTC. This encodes CASSPQTFLVSYEQYF.